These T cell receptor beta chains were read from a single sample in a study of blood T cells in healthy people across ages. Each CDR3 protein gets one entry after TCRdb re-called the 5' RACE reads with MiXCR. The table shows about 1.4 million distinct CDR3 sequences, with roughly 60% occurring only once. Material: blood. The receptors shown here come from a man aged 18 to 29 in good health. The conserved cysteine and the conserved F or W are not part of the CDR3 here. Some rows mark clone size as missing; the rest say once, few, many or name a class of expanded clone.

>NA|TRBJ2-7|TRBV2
ASSDRTLARYEQY
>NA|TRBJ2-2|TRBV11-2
ASSQPFPSPFTGELF
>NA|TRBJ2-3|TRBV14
ASSPWVGADTQY
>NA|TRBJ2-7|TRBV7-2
ASSLAAAVHEQY
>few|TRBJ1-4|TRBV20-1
SAPPQGWDEKLF
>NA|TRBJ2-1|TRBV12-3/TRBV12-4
ASSPGLVNNEQF
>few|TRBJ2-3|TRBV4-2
ASSQGQFSTDTQY
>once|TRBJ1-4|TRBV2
ASSGADYEKLF
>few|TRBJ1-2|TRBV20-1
SASSRTGNYGYT
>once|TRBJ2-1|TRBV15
ATRRGERGALYNEQF
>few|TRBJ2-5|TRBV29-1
SVDVEAQETQY
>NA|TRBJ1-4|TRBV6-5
ASSWMEGATNEKLF
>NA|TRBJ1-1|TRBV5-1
ASSSTPGGLSTEAF
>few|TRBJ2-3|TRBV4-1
ASSQDVGDIKQY
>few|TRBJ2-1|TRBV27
ASRDLTDNEQF
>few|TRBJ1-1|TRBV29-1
SVGGTTEAF
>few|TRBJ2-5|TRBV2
ASSARLAAQETQY
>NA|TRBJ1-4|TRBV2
ATTHGPATNEKLF
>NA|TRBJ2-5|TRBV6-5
ASSYARPRQETQY
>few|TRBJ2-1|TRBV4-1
ASSQGWNSGGAAYNEQF
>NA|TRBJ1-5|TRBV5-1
ASSPGGRSNQPQH
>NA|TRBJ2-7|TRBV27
ASSPSGARYEQY
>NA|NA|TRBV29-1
SVEDNNFEQY
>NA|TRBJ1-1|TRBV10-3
AISDRQTGVFNTEAF
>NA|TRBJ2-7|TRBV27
ASSSTGGRYEQY
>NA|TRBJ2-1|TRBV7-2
ASSFVSGRALYEQF
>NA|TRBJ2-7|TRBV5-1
ASSPDLGGRFGEQY
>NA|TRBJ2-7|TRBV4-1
ASSHLTGRYEQY
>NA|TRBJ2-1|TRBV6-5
ASSYSTGGHNEQF
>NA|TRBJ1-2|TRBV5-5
ASSFLGTDYGYT
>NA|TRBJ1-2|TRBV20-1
SARDIRGPPGYT
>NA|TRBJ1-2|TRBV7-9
ASSLARDSYGYT
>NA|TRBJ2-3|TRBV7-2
ASSQKQGLDTQY
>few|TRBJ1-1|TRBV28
ASTGTGGSPEAF
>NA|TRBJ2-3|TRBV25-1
ASSYQGQGTDTQY
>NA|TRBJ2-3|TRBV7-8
ASTTGDDTQY
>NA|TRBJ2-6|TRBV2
ASSEAGRGPESGANVLT
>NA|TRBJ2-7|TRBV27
ASSSGQIWEQY
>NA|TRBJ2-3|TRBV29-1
SVERAQGGTDTQY
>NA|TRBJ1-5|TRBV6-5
ASRPSPGGYNQPQH
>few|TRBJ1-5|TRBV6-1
ASRPAAAHQPQH